Shown below are 3 T cell receptor beta chains from a single sample sequenced in a study of graft-versus-host responses after intestinal transplantation. This table comes from immunoSEQ multiplex PCR, and its TCRdb copy is limited to in-frame clones, with some not included. This sample has about 86,000 clones; 75% to 95% occur once, and the top ten carry approximately 0.48%. These receptors' antigens are unknown. The sequencing used unstimulated CD8+ T cells sorted from spleen or lymph node cells, collected before intestinal transplant. The receptors derive from a human donor who received an intestinal transplant.

This chain uses TRBV28 with TRBJ2-1; 9 positions match TRBD2. Germline trimming cut 9 bases from V and 4 bases from J; bases unmatched to any gene: 4. Germline-derived CDR1 and CDR2 are MDHEN and SYDVKM. The length of the CDR3 is 13 residues. The CDR3: CASRTSEYNEQFF. CDR3 DNA sequence: TGTGCCAGTCGGACTAGCGAGTACAATGAGCAGTTCTTC.

The chain carries TRBV10-2 and TRBJ2-3, with no clear D. The CDR3 sequence is 11 residues long. The ends were cut back, 5 bases at V and 5 bases at J, with 5 bases in the middle. Germline V gives CDR1 WSHSY, CDR2 SAAADI. CDR3 DNA: TGCGCCAGCAGTCCAGGAGATACGCAGTATTTT. This translates into CASSPGDTQYF.

Written as DNA, the CDR3 is TGTGCCAGCAGCCAAGAAGGGGGGGCCCCTGAAGCTTTCTTT. Its translation: CASSQEGGAPEAFF. The chain uses TRBV14 and TRBJ1-1; D is possibly TRBD1 (6 bases). In germline, CDR1 is SGHDN, CDR2 FVKESK. The V and J ends lost 0 bases and 6 bases respectively, with 11 bases between them. The CDR3 spans 14 residues.